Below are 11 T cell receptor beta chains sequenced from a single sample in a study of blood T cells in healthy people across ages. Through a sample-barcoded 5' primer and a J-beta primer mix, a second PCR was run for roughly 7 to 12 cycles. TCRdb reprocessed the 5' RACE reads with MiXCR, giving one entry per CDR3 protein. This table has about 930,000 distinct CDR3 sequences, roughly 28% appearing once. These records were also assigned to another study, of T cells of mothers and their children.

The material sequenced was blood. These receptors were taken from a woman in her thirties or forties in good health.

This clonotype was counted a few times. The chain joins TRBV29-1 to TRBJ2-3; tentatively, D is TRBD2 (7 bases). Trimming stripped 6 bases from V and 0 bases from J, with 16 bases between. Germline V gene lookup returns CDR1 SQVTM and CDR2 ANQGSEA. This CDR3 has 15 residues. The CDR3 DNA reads TGCAGCGTGAGGGGGGGGCGGGTGAGCACAGATACGCAGTATTTT. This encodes CSVRGGRVSTDTQYF.

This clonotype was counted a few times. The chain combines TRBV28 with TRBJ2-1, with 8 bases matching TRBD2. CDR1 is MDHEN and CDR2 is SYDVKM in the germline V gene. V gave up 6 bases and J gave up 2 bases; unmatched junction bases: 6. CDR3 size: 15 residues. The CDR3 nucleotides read TGTGCCAGCAGCTGGAGCGGGGGACCCTACAATGAGCAGTTCTTC. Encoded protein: CASSWSGGPYNEQFF.

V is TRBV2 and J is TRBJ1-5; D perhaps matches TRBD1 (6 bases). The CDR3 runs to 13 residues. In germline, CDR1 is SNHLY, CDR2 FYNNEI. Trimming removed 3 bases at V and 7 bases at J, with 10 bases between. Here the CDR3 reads CASSDWGRQPQHF. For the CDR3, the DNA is TGTGCCAGCAGTGATTGGGGGCGGCAGCCCCAGCATTTT.

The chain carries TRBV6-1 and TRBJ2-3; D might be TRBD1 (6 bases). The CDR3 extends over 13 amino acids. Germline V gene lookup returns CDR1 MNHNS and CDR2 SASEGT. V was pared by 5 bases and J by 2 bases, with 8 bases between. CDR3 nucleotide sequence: TGTGCCAGCAGTTGGACAGTCACAGATACGCAGTATTTT. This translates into CASSWTVTDTQYF.

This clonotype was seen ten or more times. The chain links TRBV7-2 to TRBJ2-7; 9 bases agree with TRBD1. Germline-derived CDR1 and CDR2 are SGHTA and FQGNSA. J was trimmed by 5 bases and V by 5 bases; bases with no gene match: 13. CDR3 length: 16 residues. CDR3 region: CASSLKTGGVGNEQYF. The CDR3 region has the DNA TGTGCCAGCAGCCTTAAGACAGGGGGAGTCGGCAACGAGCAGTACTTC.

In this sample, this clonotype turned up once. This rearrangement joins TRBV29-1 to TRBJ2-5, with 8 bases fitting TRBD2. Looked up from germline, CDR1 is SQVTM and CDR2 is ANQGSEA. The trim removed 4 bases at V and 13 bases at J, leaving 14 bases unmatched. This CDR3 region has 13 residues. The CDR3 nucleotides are TGCAGCGTTGTAGTACTAGCGGCTAATGAGCGGTACTTC. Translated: CSVVVLAANERYF.

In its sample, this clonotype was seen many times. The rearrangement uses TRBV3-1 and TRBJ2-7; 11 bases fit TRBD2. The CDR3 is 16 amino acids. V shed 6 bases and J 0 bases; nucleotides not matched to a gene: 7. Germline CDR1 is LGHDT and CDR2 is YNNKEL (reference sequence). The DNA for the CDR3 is TGTGCCAGCAGTTGGCTAGCGGGGGGTACCTCCTACGAGCAGTACTTC. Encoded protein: CASSWLAGGTSYEQYF.

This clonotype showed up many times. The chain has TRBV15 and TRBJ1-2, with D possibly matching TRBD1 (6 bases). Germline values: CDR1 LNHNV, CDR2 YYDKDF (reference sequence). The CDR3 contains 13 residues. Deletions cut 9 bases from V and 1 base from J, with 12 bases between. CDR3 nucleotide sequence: TGTGCCACTACACGGGGACATAACTATGGCTACACCTTC. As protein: CATTRGHNYGYTF.

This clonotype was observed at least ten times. The CDR3 DNA follows: TGCAGTGCTAGTAAGGTCTCTGGGGCCAACGTCCTGACTTTC. This translates into CSASKVSGANVLTF. The chain combines TRBV20-1 with TRBJ2-6, with no clear D. The germline V gene encodes CDR1 DFQATT and CDR2 SNEGSKA (reference sequence). This CDR3 has 14 amino acids. V was shortened by 3 bases and J by 0 bases, with 6 bases between the two germline ends.

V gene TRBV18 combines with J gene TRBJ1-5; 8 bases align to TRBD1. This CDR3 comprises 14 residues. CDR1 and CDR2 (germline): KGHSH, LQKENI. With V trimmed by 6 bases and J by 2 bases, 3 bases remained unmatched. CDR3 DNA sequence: TGTGCCAGCTCGGAGACAGGGGGCAATCAGCCCCAGCATTTT. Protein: CASSETGGNQPQHF.

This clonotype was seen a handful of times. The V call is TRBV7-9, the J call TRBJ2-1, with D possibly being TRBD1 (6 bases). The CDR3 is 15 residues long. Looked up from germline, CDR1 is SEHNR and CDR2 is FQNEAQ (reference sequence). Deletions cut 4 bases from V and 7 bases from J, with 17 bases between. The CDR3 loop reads CASSSTGTNRNEQFF. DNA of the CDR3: TGTGCCAGCAGCTCCACCGGGACAAATAGAAATGAGCAGTTCTTC.